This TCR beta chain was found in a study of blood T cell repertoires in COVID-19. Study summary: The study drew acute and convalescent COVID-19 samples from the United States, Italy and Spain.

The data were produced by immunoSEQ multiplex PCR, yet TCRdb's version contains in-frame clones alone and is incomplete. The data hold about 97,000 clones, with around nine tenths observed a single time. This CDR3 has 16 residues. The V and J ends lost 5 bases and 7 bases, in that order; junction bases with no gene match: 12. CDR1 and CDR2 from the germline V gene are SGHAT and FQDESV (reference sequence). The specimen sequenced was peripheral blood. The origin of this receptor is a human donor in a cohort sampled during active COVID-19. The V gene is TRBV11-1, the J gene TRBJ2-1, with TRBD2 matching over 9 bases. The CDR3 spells CASSRPRLAGINEQFF. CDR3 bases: TGTGCCAGCAGCCGCCCGCGGCTAGCGGGAATAAATGAGCAGTTCTTC. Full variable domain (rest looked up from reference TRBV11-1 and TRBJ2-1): EAEVAQSPRYKITEKSQAVAFWCDPISGHATLYWYRQILGQGPELLVQFQDESVVDDSQLPKDRFSAERLKGVDSTLKIQPAELGDSAMYLCASSRPRLAGINEQFFGPGTRLTVL.